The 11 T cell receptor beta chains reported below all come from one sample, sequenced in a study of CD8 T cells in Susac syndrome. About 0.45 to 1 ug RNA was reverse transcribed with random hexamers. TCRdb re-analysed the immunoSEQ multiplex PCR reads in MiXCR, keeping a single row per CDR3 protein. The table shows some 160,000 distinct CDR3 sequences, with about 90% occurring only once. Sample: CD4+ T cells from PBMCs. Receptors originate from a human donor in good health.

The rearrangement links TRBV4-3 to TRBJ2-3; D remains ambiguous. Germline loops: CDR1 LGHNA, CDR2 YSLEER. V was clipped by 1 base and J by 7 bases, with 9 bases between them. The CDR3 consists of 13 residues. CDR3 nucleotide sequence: TGCGCCAGCAGCCAAGCCAACACCAATACGCAGTATTTT. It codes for CASSQANTNTQYF.

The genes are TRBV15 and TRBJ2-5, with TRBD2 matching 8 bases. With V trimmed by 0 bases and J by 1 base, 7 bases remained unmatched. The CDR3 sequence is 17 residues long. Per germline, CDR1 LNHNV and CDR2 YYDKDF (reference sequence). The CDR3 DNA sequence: TGTGCCACCAGCAGAGATATAAAAACTAGCGGCCAAGAGACCCAGTACTTC. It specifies CATSRDIKTSGQETQYF.

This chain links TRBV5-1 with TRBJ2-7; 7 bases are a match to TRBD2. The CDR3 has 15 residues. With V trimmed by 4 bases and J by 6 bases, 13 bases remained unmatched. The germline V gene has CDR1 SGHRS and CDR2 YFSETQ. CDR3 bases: TGCGCCAGCAGCGAGGGACTAACCTTCAAAGCCGAGCAGTACTTC. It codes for CASSEGLTFKAEQYF.

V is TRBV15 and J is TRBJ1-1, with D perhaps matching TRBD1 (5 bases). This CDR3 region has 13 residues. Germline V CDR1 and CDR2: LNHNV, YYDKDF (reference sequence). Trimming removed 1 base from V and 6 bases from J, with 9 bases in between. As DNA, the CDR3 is TGTGCCACCAGCAGAGTGCAGGGCCCTGAAGCTTTCTTT. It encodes CATSRVQGPEAFF.

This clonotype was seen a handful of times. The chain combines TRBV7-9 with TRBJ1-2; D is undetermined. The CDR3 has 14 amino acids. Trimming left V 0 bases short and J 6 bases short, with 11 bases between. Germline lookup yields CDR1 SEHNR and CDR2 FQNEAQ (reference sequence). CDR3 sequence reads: CASSLATGYHGYTF. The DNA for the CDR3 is TGTGCCAGCAGCTTAGCAACTGGGTATCATGGCTACACCTTC.

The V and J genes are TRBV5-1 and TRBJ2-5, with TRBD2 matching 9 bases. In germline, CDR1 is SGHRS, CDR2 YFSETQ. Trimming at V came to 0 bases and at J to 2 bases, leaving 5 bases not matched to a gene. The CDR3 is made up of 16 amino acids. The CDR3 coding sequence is TGCGCCAGCAGCTTGGCCAACAGCGGGAGGCAAGAGACCCAGTACTTC. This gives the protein CASSLANSGRQETQYF.

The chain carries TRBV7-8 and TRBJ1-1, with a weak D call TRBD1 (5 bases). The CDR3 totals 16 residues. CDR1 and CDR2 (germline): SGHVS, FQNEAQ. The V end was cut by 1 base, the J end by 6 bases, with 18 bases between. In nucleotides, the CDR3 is TGTGCCAGCAGCTTAGAGTTAGTAGGGGTTCGCGCTGAAGCTTTCTTT. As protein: CASSLELVGVRAEAFF.

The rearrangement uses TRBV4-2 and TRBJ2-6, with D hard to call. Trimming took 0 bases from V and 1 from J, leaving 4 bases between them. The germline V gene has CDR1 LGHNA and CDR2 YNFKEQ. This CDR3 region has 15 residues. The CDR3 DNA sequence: TGTGCCAGCAGCCAAGATTTGTCTGGGGCCAACGTCCTGACTTTC. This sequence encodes CASSQDLSGANVLTF.

In nucleotides, the CDR3 is TGTGCCAGCGGGGGGCTGCCCAATCAGCCCCAGCATTTT. Translation: CASGGLPNQPQHF. This chain connects TRBV28 to TRBJ1-5; D is perhaps TRBD1 (6 bases). Germline CDR1 MDHEN, CDR2 SYDVKM. This CDR3 contains 13 residues. V gave up 8 bases and J gave up 3 bases, with 11 bases separating them.

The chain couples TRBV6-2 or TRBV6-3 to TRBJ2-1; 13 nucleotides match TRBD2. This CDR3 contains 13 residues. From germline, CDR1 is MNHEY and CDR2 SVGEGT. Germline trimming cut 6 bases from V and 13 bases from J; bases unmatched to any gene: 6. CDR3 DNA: TGTGCCAGCAGCCCGGGACTAGCGGGGATACAGTTCTTC. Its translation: CASSPGLAGIQFF.

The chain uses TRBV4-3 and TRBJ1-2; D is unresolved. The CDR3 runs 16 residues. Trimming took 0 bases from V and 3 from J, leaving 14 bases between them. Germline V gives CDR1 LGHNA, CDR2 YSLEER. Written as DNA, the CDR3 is TGCGCCAGCAGCCAAGATGTGGGTTGGGGTGACTATGGCTACACCTTC. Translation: CASSQDVGWGDYGYTF.